A single sample is the source of the 23 T cell receptor beta chains below, sequenced in a study of blood T cells in healthy people across ages. Primed by a sample-barcoded 5' primer and a J-beta primer mix, a second PCR proceeded for roughly 7 to 11 cycles. MiXCR, applied by TCRdb to the 5' RACE reads, yields one record per CDR3 protein. The top ten clones hold more than 15% of a sample with 500,000 to 700,000 distinct CDR3 sequences, about 30% of them seen once. The specimen sequenced was blood. The source of these receptors is an elderly woman in good health.

At least ten counts were recorded for this clonotype. The chain carries TRBV20-1 and TRBJ1-2; D unclear. V was trimmed by 2 bases and J by 0 bases, leaving 13 bases between them. From germline, CDR1 is DFQATT and CDR2 SNEGSKA (reference sequence). There are 15 residues in the CDR3. The CDR3 nucleotides read TGCAGTGCTAGACCCGGGATTACACCTAACTATGGCTACACCTTC. Translated, it gives CSARPGITPNYGYTF.

This chain uses TRBV9 with TRBJ2-2; no reliable D call. The germline CDR1 and CDR2 sequences are SGDLS and YYNGEE. The CDR3 sequence is 15 residues long. The V end lost 0 bases, the J end lost 4 bases, and 10 bases lay between the germline ends. The CDR3 protein is CASSVEWRSTGELFF. The DNA of the CDR3 is TGTGCCAGCAGCGTAGAGTGGCGGAGCACCGGGGAGCTGTTTTTT. The variable domain in full, completed from reference TRBV9 and TRBJ2-2, reads DSGVTQTPKHLITATGQRVTLRCSPRSGDLSVYWYQQSLDQGLQFLIQYYNGEERAKGNILERFSAQQFPDLHSELNLSSLELGDSALYFCASSVEWRSTGELFFGEGSRLTVL.

This clonotype was detected a few times. DNA for the CDR3: TGTGCCAGCACCGGGAAGCTGTCAATAAACAATGAGCAGTTCTTC. Its protein is CASTGKLSINNEQFF. This chain joins TRBV5-4 and TRBJ2-1; tentatively, D is TRBD2 (5 bases). The CDR3 consists of 15 residues. V was cut by 6 bases and J by 5 bases, with 18 bases left in between. From germline, CDR1 is SGHNT and CDR2 YYREEE (reference sequence).

This clonotype was seen ten or more times. The V gene is TRBV4-1, the J gene TRBJ2-4; D unresolved. Germline V gene data show CDR1 as MGHRA and CDR2 as YSYEKL. Trimming took 0 bases from V and 5 from J, leaving 8 bases between them. The CDR3 spans 14 residues. The CDR3 region has the DNA TGCGCCAGCAGCCAAGATACCCGGGAAAACATTCAGTACTTC. The encoded protein is CASSQDTRENIQYF.

The V call is TRBV20-1, the J call TRBJ2-1; D could derive from TRBD1 or TRBD2 (5 bases each). TRBJ2-7 matches the DNA end more closely, so the J call is doubtful. This CDR3 comprises 15 residues. Germline loops: CDR1 DFQATT, CDR2 SNEGSKA (reference sequence). Here the CDR3 DNA reads TGCAGTGCTATTGGGACGCCAGAAGCCTACAATGAGCAGTACTTC. Protein sequence: CSAIGTPEAYNEQYF.

This clonotype showed up many times. The V and J genes are TRBV7-2 and TRBJ2-7; 8 positions match TRBD2. The CDR3 extends over 13 amino acids. The germline gives CDR1 SGHTA, CDR2 FQGNSA. With 7 bases clipped from V and 12 bases from J, the junction kept 14 bases outside the gene matches. The CDR3 region is CASTPRAREDLYF. The CDR3 nucleotides read TGTGCCAGCACACCTCGTGCGCGGGAGGATCTGTACTTC.

This clonotype was recorded at least ten times. The J gene is TRBJ2-6, the V gene TRBV9; no reliable D call. The V and J ends lost 0 bases and 2 bases respectively, with 3 bases between them. The CDR3 length is 14 residues. The germline CDR1 and CDR2 sequences are SGDLS and YYNGEE. CDR3 coding DNA: TGTGCCAGCAGCGTAGCTACTGGGGCCAACGTCCTGACTTTC. This translates into CASSVATGANVLTF. Using reference TRBV9 and TRBJ2-6 for the parts outside the CDR3, the full variable domain is DSGVTQTPKHLITATGQRVTLRCSPRSGDLSVYWYQQSLDQGLQFLIQYYNGEERAKGNILERFSAQQFPDLHSELNLSSLELGDSALYFCASSVATGANVLTFGAGSRLTVL.

This clonotype occurred many times. The chain couples TRBV7-6 to TRBJ2-5; D is undetermined. The V end lost 8 bases, the J end lost 1 base, and 11 bases lay between the germline ends. Germline V gives CDR1 SGHVS, CDR2 FNYEAQ. CDR3 length: 13 residues. The CDR3 region has the DNA TGTGCCAGCGCAGAGATCCGCCAAGAGACCCAGTACTTC. Translated: CASAEIRQETQYF.

This clonotype was seen repeatedly, ten times or more. This rearrangement joins TRBV9 to TRBJ2-2; TRBD1 is a possible D gene (5 bases). Germline V gene sequence: CDR1 SGDLS, CDR2 YYNGEE. V was clipped by 4 bases and J by 5 bases, with 15 bases between them. The CDR3 extends over 15 amino acids. CDR3 sequence reads: CASSPRIGETGELFF. The CDR3 DNA follows: TGTGCCAGCAGCCCCCGGATAGGGGAAACCGGGGAGCTGTTTTTT.

With respect to this clonotype: A read error may be the cause here, since a much bigger clone is one base away. The rearrangement links TRBV29-1 to TRBJ1-2; 7 bases match TRBD1. The CDR3 runs 10 residues. The germline V gene encodes CDR1 SQVTM and CDR2 ANQGSEA. The DNA of the CDR3 is TGCAGCGTAGACAGGGCTGGCCACACCTTC. It yields the protein CSVDRAGHTF.

The chain carries TRBV7-3 and TRBJ2-3, with 7 bases lining up with TRBD2. The CDR3 is 16 amino acids. V dropped 0 bases and J dropped 4; count of bases not matched to a gene: 7. The germline CDR1 and CDR2 sequences are SGHTA and FQGTGA. CDR3 amino acids: CASSLTWREGPDTQYF. Here the CDR3 DNA reads TGTGCCAGCAGCTTAACTTGGAGGGAGGGCCCAGATACGCAGTATTTT. Full variable domain (missing parts from reference TRBV7-3 and TRBJ2-3): GAGVSQTPSNKVTEKGKYVELRCDPISGHTALYWYRQSLGQGPEFLIYFQGTGAADDSGLPNDRFFAVRPEGSVSTLKIQRTERGDSAVYLCASSLTWREGPDTQYFGPGTRLTVL.

Comments on this clonotype: A read error may be the cause here, since a much bigger clone is one base away. J is TRBJ2-5 and V is TRBV11-1; possibly TRBD1 for D (6 bases). The CDR3 totals 14 residues. Germline V gene data show CDR1 as SGHAT and CDR2 as FQDESV (reference sequence). The CDR3 DNA is TGTGCCCGCAGCTTAGGACTCAGGGGAGAGACCCAGTACTTC. This translates into CARSLGLRGETQYF.

This clonotype was picked up many times. The genes are TRBV5-1 and TRBJ2-1; D is uncertain. Germline-derived CDR1 and CDR2 are SGHRS and YFSETQ. The CDR3 sequence is 16 residues long. The germline V and J ends were trimmed by 1 base and 4 bases, with 15 bases remaining between them. This chain's CDR3 is CASSLNIQAAYNEQFF. The DNA for the CDR3 is TGCGCCAGCAGCTTGAATATCCAGGCTGCTTACAATGAGCAGTTCTTC.

This clonotype appeared many times. CDR3 residues: CASSLGPSTEAFF. DNA of the CDR3: TGCGCCAGCAGCTTGGGACCCTCCACTGAAGCTTTCTTT. The chain employs TRBV5-1 and TRBJ1-1; the D is unclear. CDR1 and CDR2 from the germline V gene are SGHRS and YFSETQ. This CDR3 region has 13 residues. Trimming took off 0 bases at V and 4 bases at J, with 7 bases between the two ends.

Concerning this clonotype: This may be a read error: a much more frequent sequence differs by one nucleotide. V is TRBV25-1 and J is TRBJ2-3, with a possible D match to TRBD2 (7 bases). The CDR3 contains 17 residues. Germline V gives CDR1 MGHDK, CDR2 SYGVNS. In DNA, the CDR3 is TGTACCAGCAGTGAATATGGTTGGCGGGGGCAAGCAGATACGCAGTATTTT. Its translation: CTSSEYGWRGQADTQYF.

This clonotype has at least ten counts. The V and J genes are TRBV9 and TRBJ2-7, with TRBD1 matching 8 bases. CDR1 and CDR2 (germline): SGDLS, YYNGEE. Germline trimming cut 3 bases from V and 3 bases from J; bases unmatched to any gene: 11. This CDR3 region has 16 residues. The CDR3 loop reads CASSGGYGQGLYEQYF. Written as DNA, the CDR3 is TGTGCCAGCAGCGGTGGGTACGGACAGGGACTCTACGAGCAGTACTTC.

The J gene is TRBJ2-3, the V gene TRBV19; either TRBD1 or TRBD2 may supply D (6 bases each). This CDR3 contains 15 residues. V dropped 6 bases and J dropped 0 bases, with 13 bases sitting between them. Germline loops: CDR1 LNHDA, CDR2 SQIVND (reference sequence). The CDR3 loop is CASSPEGGSTDTQYF. The CDR3 nucleotides read TGTGCCAGTAGCCCAGAGGGGGGTAGCACAGATACGCAGTATTTT. The full variable domain, rest sourced from reference TRBV19 and TRBJ2-3, is DGGITQSPKYLFRKEGQNVTLSCEQNLNHDAMYWYRQDPGQGLRLIYYSQIVNDFQKGDIAEGYSVSREKKESFPLTVTSAQKNPTAFYLCASSPEGGSTDTQYFGPGTRLTVL.

Comments on this clonotype: A read error may produce the germline difference seen at one junction end. The genes are TRBV20-1 and TRBJ2-3; 11 bases are a match to TRBD2. CDR1 and CDR2 (germline): DFQATT, SNEGSKA (reference sequence). The CDR3 runs 17 residues. As DNA, the CDR3 is TGTAGTGTTGTGACCGGGACTAGCGGACTAACCACAGATACGCAGTATTTT. Its protein product is CSVVTGTSGLTTDTQYF.

The genes are TRBV6-5 and TRBJ2-7, with a tentative D call TRBD2 (6 bases). Trimming removed 0 bases at V and 0 bases at J, with 9 bases between. The germline gives CDR1 MNHEY, CDR2 SVGAGI. This CDR3 region has 15 residues. CDR3 DNA sequence: TGTGCCAGCAGTTACTCTCCTAGCGCCTCCTACGAGCAGTACTTC. Protein product: CASSYSPSASYEQYF.

This clonotype was found a few times. A read error is possible here, since a much larger clone lies one base away. The V call is TRBV20-1, the J call TRBJ1-2; unclear D gene. Germline V lookup: CDR1 DFQATT, CDR2 SNEGSKA (reference sequence). The CDR3 sequence is 11 residues long. Here the CDR3 reads CRARWNYGYTF. The CDR3 region has the DNA TGCAGGGCTAGATGGAACTATGGCTACACCTTC.

This clonotype appeared once. The CDR3 coding sequence is TGTGCCAGCAGCACTGACAGGAGATCTTTTGATACGCAGTATTTT. This gives the protein CASSTDRRSFDTQYF. This rearrangement joins TRBV6-5 to TRBJ2-3; D might be TRBD1 (6 bases). Germline assignment: CDR1 MNHEY and CDR2 SVGAGI. The CDR3 is 15 residues long. V was cut by 6 bases and J by 6 bases, with 19 bases left in between.

This chain joins TRBV25-1 and TRBJ1-5; D remains ambiguous. Germline V CDR1 and CDR2: MGHDK, SYGVNS. V was pared by 1 base and J by 4 bases, with 8 bases between. The CDR3 sequence is 14 residues long. The CDR3 spells CASSEFGVNQPQHF. CDR3 DNA sequence: TGTGCCAGCAGTGAATTTGGGGTTAATCAGCCCCAGCATTTT. The variable domain in full, completed from reference TRBV25-1 and TRBJ1-5, reads EADIYQTPRYLVIGTGKKITLECSQTMGHDKMYWYQQDPGMELHLIHYSYGVNSTEKGDLSSESTVSRIRTEHFPLTLESARPSHTSQYLCASSEFGVNQPQHFGDGTRLSIL.

At least ten counts were recorded for this clonotype. This sequence joins TRBV10-3 and TRBJ1-5; unclear D gene. Germline CDR1 is ENHRY and CDR2 is SYGVKD. The CDR3 contains 14 residues. V was trimmed by 4 bases and J by 7 bases, leaving 14 bases between them. As DNA, the CDR3 is TGTGCCATCAGTGGCATCGGGGATAGACAGCCCCAGCATTTT. This sequence encodes CAISGIGDRQPQHF.